This T cell receptor beta chain originates from a study of T cells in Graves' hyperthyroidism and ophthalmopathy. This clonotype was counted only a few times. Its antigen is still unknown. With a much larger clone just one base away, this may be a read error. The germline V gene has CDR1 MNHNS and CDR2 SASEGT. This CDR3 is 14 amino acids long. J gave up 1 base and V 7 bases, and 3 bases lay outside the gene matches. TCR beta CDR3 regions were amplified from RNA. First-round RT-PCR targeting the TCR CDR3 was performed with the HTBI primer set. TCRdb called the multiplex PCR reads again in MiXCR, with one record for every CDR3 protein. The sample carries hundreds of thousands of distinct CDR3 sequences, about 14% recorded once. Study-wide points: Blood also held most thyroid clonotypes expanded beyond 0.001.

Criteria for exclusion of patients were uncontrolled infection, other autoimmune disease, pregnancy or lactation. The sample taken for sequencing was blood. This sequence joins TRBV6-1 and TRBJ2-5; TRBD2 agrees at 10 bases. This receptor was identified in a woman younger than 30 with Graves' hyperthyroidism. In DNA form, the CDR3 reads TGTGCCAGCACGGCTAGCGGGAGCCAAGAGACCCAGTACTTC. This translates into CASTASGSQETQYF.